The source of this T cell receptor beta chain is a study of CD8 T cells in Susac syndrome. TCR beta from blood CD8+ and CD4+ T cells was sequenced. Treatment-naive patients with stable or active relapsing-remitting disease served as multiple sclerosis controls. It was negative isolation that provided the CD8+ and CD4+ T cells, whereas TEMRA cells were enriched by FACS. Germline V gene sequence: CDR1 MNHEY, CDR2 SVGEGT. There are 14 residues in the CDR3. V gave up 5 bases and J gave up 0 bases, with 10 bases separating them. When the RNA was reverse transcribed, random hexamers were used with an input of roughly 0.45 to 1 ug. Amplification of TCR beta CDR3 was carried out by immunoSEQ multiplex PCR, which covered 54 Vbeta and 13 Jbeta segments. In TCRdb, the immunoSEQ multiplex PCR reads were re-called with MiXCR into one record per CDR3 protein. The data show 120,000 or so distinct CDR3 sequences, 85% to 95% seen once.

The specimen was CD4+ T cells from PBMCs. The receptor comes from a human donor with multiple sclerosis. The V call is TRBV6-2 or TRBV6-3, the J call TRBJ1-2; D is unresolved. CDR3 bases: TGTGCCAGCAGTGATTTTGAGGCTAACTATGGCTACACCTTC. Translation gives CASSDFEANYGYTF.